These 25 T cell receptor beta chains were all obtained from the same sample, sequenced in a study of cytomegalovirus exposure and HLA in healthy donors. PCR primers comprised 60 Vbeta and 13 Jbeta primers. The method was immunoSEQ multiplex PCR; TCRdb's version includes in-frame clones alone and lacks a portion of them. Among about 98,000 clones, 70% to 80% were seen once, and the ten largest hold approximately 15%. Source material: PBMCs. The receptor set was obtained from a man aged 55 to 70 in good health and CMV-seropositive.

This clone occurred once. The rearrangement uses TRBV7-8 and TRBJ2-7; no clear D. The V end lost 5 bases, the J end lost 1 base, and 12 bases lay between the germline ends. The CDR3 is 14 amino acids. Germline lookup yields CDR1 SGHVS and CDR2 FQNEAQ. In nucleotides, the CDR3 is TGTGCCAGCAGCCTCTCCGCGCTTTCCTACGAGCAGTACTTC. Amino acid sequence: CASSLSALSYEQYF. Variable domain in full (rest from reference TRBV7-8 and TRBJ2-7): GAGVSQSPRYKVAKRGQDVALRCDPISGHVSLFWYQQALGQGPEFLTYFQNEAQLDKSGLPSDRFFAERPEGSVSTLKIQRTQQEDSAVYLCASSLSALSYEQYFGPGTRLTVT.

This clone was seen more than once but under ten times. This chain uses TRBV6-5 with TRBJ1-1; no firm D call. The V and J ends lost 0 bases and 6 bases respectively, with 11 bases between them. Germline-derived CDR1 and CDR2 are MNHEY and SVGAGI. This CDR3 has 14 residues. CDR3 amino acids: CASSYSMAQPEAFF. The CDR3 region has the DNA TGTGCCAGCAGTTACTCGATGGCCCAACCTGAAGCTTTCTTT.

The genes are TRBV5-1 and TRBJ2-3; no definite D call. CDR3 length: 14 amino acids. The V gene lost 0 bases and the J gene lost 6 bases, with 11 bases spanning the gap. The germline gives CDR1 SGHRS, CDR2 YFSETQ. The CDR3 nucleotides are TGCGCCAGCAGCTTGGATGGAGCCTCGGATACGCAGTATTTT. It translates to CASSLDGASDTQYF. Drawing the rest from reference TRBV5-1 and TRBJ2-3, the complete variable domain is KAGVTQTPRYLIKTRGQQVTLSCSPISGHRSVSWYQQTPGQGLQFLFEYFSETQRNKGNFPGRFSGRQFSNSRSEMNVSTLELGDSALYLCASSLDGASDTQYFGPGTRLTVL.

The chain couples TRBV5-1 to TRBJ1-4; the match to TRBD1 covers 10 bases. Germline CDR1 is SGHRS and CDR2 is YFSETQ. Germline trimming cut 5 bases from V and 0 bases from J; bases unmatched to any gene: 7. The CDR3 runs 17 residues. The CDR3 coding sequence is TGCGCCAGCAGTACGACAGGGGGCCTTTCAACTAATGAAAAACTGTTTTTT. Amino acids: CASSTTGGLSTNEKLFF. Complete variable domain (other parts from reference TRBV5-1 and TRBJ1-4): KAGVTQTPRYLIKTRGQQVTLSCSPISGHRSVSWYQQTPGQGLQFLFEYFSETQRNKGNFPGRFSGRQFSNSRSEMNVSTLELGDSALYLCASSTTGGLSTNEKLFFGSGTQLSVL.

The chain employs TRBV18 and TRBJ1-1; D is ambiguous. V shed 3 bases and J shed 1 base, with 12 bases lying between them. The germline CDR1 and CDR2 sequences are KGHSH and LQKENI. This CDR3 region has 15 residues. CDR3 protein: CASSPLKTENTEAFF. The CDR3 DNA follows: TGTGCCAGCTCACCTCTAAAAACAGAGAACACTGAAGCTTTCTTT. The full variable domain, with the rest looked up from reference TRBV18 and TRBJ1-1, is NAGVMQNPRHLVRRRGQEARLRCSPMKGHSHVYWYRQLPEEGLKFMVYLQKENIIDESGMPKERFSAEFPKEGPSILRIQQVVRGDSAAYFCASSPLKTENTEAFFGQGTRLTVV.

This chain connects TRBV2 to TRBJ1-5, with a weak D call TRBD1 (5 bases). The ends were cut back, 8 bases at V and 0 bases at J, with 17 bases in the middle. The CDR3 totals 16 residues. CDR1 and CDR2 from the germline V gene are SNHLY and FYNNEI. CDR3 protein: CASGGAGIGSNQPQHF. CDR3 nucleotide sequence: TGTGCCAGCGGTGGGGCAGGGATCGGTAGCAATCAGCCCCAGCATTTT.

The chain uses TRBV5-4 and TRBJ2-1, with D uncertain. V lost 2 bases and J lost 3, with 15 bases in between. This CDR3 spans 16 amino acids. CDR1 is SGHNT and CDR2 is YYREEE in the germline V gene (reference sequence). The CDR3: CASSLPPKQSYNEQFF. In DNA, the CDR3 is TGTGCCAGCAGCTTACCACCAAAACAGAGCTACAATGAGCAGTTCTTC.

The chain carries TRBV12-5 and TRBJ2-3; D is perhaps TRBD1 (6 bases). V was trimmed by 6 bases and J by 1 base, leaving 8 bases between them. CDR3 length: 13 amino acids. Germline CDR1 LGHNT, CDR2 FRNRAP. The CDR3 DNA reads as TGTGCTAGTGGCCCAGGGGGCACAGATACGCAGTATTTT. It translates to CASGPGGTDTQYF.

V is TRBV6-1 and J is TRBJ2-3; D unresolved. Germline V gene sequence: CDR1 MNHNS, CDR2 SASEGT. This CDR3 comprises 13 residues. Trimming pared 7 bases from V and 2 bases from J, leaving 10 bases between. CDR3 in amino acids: CASKSASTDTQYF. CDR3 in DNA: TGTGCCAGCAAGAGCGCTTCCACAGATACGCAGTATTTT.

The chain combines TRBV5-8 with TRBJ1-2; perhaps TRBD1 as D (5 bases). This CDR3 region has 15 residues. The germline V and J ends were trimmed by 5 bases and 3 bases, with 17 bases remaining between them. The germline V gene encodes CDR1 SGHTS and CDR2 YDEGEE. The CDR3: CASRRQTGAYYGYTF. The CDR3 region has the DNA TGTGCCAGCAGGAGACAGACCGGAGCCTACTATGGCTACACCTTC.

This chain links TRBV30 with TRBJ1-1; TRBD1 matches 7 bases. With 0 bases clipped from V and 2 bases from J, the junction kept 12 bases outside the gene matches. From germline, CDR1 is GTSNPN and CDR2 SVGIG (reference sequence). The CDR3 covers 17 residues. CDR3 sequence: CAWSVLLGQARNTEAFF. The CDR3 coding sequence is TGTGCCTGGAGTGTACTCCTCGGACAGGCCCGAAACACTGAAGCTTTCTTT.

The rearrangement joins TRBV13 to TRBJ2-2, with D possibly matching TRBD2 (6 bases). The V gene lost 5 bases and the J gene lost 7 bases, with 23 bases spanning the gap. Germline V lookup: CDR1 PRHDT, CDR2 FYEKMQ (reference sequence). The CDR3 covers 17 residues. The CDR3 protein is CASSPSERTWGVGELFF. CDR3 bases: TGTGCCAGCAGCCCCTCGGAAAGGACATGGGGGGTCGGGGAGCTGTTTTTT.

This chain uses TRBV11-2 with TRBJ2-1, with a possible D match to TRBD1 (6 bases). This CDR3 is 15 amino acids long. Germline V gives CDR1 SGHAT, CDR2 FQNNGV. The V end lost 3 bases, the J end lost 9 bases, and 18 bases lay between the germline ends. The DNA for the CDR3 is TGTGCCAGCAGCTTGGACCGGGACATATCACTTGAGCAGTTCTTC. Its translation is CASSLDRDISLEQFF.

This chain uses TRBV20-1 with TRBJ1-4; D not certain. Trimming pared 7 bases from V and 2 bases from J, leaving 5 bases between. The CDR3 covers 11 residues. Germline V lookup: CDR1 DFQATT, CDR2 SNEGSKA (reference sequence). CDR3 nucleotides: TGCAGTGGCCAGACTAATGAAAAACTGTTTTTT. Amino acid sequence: CSGQTNEKLFF.

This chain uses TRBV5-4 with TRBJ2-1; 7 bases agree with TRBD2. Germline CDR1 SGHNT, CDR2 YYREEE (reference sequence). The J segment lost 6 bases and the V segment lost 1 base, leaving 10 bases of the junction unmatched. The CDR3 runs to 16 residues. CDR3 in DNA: TGTGCCAGCAGCTTGATTGGGGGGGGAGGACTCAATGAGCAGTTCTTC. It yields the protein CASSLIGGGGLNEQFF.

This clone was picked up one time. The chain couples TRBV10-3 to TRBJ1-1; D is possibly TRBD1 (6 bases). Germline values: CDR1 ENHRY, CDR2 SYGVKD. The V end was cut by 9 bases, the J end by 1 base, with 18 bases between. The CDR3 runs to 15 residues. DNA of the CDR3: TGTGCCATAAGGGGGGCGGGGGCCAAGAACACTGAAGCTTTCTTT. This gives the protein CAIRGAGAKNTEAFF.

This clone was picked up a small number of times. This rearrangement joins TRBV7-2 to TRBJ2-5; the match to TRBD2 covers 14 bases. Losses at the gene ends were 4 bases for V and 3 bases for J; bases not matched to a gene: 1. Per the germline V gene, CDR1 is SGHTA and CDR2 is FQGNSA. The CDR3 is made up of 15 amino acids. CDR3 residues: CASSWTSGGKETQYF. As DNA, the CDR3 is TGTGCCAGCAGCTGGACTAGCGGGGGGAAAGAGACCCAGTACTTC.

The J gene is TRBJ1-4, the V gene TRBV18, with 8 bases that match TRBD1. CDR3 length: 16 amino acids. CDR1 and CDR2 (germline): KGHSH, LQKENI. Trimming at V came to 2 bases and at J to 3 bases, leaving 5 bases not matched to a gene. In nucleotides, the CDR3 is TGTGCCAGCTCACCATCCGACAGGGGCTCTAATGAAAAACTGTTTTTT. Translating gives CASSPSDRGSNEKLFF. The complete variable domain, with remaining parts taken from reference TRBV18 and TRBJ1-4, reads NAGVMQNPRHLVRRRGQEARLRCSPMKGHSHVYWYRQLPEEGLKFMVYLQKENIIDESGMPKERFSAEFPKEGPSILRIQQVVRGDSAAYFCASSPSDRGSNEKLFFGSGTQLSVL.

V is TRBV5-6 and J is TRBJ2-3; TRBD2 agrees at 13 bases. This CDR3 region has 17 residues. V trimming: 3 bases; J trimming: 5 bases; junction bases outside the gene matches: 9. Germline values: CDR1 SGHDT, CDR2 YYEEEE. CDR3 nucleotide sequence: TGTGCCAGCAGCTCAGAAACTAGCGGGGGGGCCCTAGATACGCAGTATTTT. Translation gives CASSSETSGGALDTQYF. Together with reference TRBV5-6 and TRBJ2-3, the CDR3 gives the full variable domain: DAGVTQSPTHLIKTRGQQVTLRCSPKSGHDTVSWYQQALGQGPQFIFQYYEEEERQRGNFPDRFSGHQFPNYSSELNVNALLLGDSALYLCASSSETSGGALDTQYFGPGTRLTVL.

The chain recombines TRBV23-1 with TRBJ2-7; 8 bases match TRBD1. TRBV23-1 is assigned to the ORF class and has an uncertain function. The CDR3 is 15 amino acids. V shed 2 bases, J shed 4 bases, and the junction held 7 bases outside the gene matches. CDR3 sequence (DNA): TGCGCCAGCAGTCAAGGTAAGAGACAGGGGTACGAGCAGTACTTC. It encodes CASSQGKRQGYEQYF.

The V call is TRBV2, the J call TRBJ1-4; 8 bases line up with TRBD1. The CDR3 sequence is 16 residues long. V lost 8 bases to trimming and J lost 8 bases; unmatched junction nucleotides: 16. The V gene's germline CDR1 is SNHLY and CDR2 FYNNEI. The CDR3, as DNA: TGTGCCAGCCTTACGCGAACAGGGGGAGTTGGAGAAAAACTGTTTTTT. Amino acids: CASLTRTGGVGEKLFF.

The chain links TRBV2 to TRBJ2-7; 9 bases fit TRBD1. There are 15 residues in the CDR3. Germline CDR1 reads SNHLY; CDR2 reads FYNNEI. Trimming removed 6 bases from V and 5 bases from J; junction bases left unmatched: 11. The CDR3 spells CASREQGARAHEQYF. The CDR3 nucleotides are TGTGCCAGCAGGGAACAGGGGGCGCGGGCCCACGAGCAGTACTTC.

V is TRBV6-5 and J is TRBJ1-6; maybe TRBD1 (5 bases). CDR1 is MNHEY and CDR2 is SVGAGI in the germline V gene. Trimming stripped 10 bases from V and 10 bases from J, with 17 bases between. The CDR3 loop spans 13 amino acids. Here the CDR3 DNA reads TGTGCCACCAAGACAGTTTCGGCCTCACCCCTCCACTTT. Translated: CATKTVSASPLHF.

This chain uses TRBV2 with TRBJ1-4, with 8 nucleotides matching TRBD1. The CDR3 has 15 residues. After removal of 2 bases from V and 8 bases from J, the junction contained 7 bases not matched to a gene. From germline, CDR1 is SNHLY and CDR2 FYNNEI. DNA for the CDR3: TGTGCCAGCAGTGAACCCAGGGGGCGCTACGAAAAACTGTTTTTT. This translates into CASSEPRGRYEKLFF.

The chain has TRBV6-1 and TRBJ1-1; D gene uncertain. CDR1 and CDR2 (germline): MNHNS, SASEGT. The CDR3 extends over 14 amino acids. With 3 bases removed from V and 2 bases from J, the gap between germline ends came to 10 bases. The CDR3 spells CASSDPHSNTEAFF. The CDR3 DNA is TGTGCCAGCAGTGATCCGCACAGCAACACTGAAGCTTTCTTT.